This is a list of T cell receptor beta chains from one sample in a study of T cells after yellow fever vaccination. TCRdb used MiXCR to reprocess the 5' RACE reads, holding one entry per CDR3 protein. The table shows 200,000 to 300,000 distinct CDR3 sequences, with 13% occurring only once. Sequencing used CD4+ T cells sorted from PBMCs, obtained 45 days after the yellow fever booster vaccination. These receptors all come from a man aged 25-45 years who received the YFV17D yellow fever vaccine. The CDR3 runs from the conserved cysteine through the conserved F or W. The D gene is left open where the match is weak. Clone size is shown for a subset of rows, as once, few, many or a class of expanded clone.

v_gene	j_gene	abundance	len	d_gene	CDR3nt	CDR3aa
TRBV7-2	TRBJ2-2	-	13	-	TGTGCCAGCAGCTTATCACCGGCCCGGGAGCTGTTTTTT	CASSLSPARELFF
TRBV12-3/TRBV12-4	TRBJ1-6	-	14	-	TGTGCCAGCAGTTTGCGGCAGGGTGAATCACCCCTCCACTTT	CASSLRQGESPLHF
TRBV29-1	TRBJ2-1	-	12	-	TGCAGCGTTGGGCGTCTAAATAATGAGCAGTTCTTC	CSVGRLNNEQFF
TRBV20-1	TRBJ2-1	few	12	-	TGCAGTGCTTCGGATTCCCCTCCTGAGCAGTTCTTC	CSASDSPPEQFF
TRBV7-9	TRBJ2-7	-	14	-	TGTGCCAGCACCCTCGAGACCGATGCCTACGAGCAGTACTTC	CASTLETDAYEQYF
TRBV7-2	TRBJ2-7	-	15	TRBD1	TGTGCCAGCAGCCTGACAGGGGGCCAACACTACGTGCAGTACTTC	CASSLTGGQHYVQYF
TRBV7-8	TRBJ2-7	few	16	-	TGTGCCAGCAGCTTCTTCGGCCAGATAAGCTCCTACGAGCAGTACTTC	CASSFFGQISSYEQYF
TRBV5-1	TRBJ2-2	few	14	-	TGCGCCAGCAGCTTACCAGGGGCGACCGGGGAGCTGTTTTTT	CASSLPGATGELFF
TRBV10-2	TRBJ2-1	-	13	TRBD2	TGCGCCAGCAGACTAGCGGTGGACAATGAGCAGTTCTTC	CASRLAVDNEQFF
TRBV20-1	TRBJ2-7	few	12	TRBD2	TGCAGTGCTCTTACGGGGGGGGCCGAGCAGTACTTC	CSALTGGAEQYF
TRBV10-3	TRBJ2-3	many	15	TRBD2	TGTGCCATCAGTCCCCTAGCGGGAGGACGAGATACGCAGTATTTT	CAISPLAGGRDTQYF
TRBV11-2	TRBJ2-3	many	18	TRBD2	TGTGCCAGCAGCTTAGTCATGGCAACTAGCGGAAGCCCAGTTCCGCAGTATTTT	CASSLVMATSGSPVPQYF
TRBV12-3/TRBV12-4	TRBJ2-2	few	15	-	TGTGCCAGCACTCCCCTGAACAGAATGGTAGGGGAGCTGTTTTTT	CASTPLNRMVGELFF